Listed below are T cell receptor beta chains from one sample, sequenced in a study of graft-versus-host responses after intestinal transplantation. Assay: immunoSEQ multiplex PCR; the TCRdb copy retains only in-frame clones and omits some. The table includes tens of thousands of clones, 94% detected once. These receptors lack a known antigen. This specimen was unstimulated CD4+ T cells sorted from spleen or lymph node cells, taken before transplant. Source of these receptors: a human donor who was the organ donor for an intestinal transplant. The CDR3 runs from the conserved cysteine through the conserved F or W. Each record gives: J gene, D gene, V gene, clone size, CDR3 DNA, CDR3 protein. The D gene is left open where the match is weak. The size of a clone is reported for some rows only, either as once, few or many, or as a class for expanded clones.

>TRBJ2-1|-|TRBV10-2|-
TGCGCCAGCAGTGGGTGGGCTAGCGATGAGCAGTTCTTC
CASSGWASDEQFF
>TRBJ2-2|-|TRBV18|once
TGTGCCAGCTCACTAGCGGCGAACACCGGGGAGCTGTTTTTT
CASSLAANTGELFF
>TRBJ1-1|-|TRBV29-1|-
TGCAGCGCTGGGGGTGACACTGAAGCTTTCTTT
CSAGGDTEAFF
>TRBJ2-7|TRBD1|TRBV6-5|-
TGTGCCAGCCGTGACAGGGCTAACCCCTACGAGCAGTACTTC
CASRDRANPYEQYF
>TRBJ1-2|TRBD1|TRBV5-1|-
TGCGCCAGCAGCCCTTCAGGGGGCGGCTACGTTACGGCTAACTATGGCTACACCTTC
CASSPSGGGYVTANYGYTF
>TRBJ1-5|-|TRBV21-1|-
TGTGCCAGCAGCAACCTACAGGGGGCGCAGGATCAGCCCCAGCATTTT
CASSNLQGAQDQPQHF
>TRBJ1-5|TRBD1|TRBV5-8|-
TGTGCCAGCAGCGGGGGACAGGGACTCGAACAGCCCCAGCATTTT
CASSGGQGLEQPQHF
>TRBJ1-5|TRBD1|TRBV5-5|-
TGTGCCAGCAGCTTCTTAGGACAGGGGGCTCAGCCCCAGCATTTT
CASSFLGQGAQPQHF
>TRBJ1-5|TRBD1|TRBV6-6|once
TGTGCCAGCAGTTATAGGGCACAGGGGAGTCAGCCCCAGCATTTT
CASSYRAQGSQPQHF
>TRBJ2-5|-|TRBV7-2|-
TGTGCCAGCAGTTCTCAGGGTGTGCAAGAGACCCAGTACTTC
CASSSQGVQETQYF
>TRBJ2-7|TRBD2|TRBV18|-
TGTGCCAGCTCACCACTGGGCGGGCTAGCGGGGGGGCCCAGCGAGCAGTACTTC
CASSPLGGLAGGPSEQYF
>TRBJ2-7|TRBD2|TRBV7-6|-
TGTGCCAGCACCCCGGGACTAGCCTACGAGCAGTACTTC
CASTPGLAYEQYF
>TRBJ2-2|-|TRBV7-9|-
TGTGCCAGCAGCTTCGGCTCCACCGGGGAGCTGTTTTTT
CASSFGSTGELFF
>TRBJ2-3|-|TRBV28|-
TGTGCCAGCACCGACAGGGATACGCAGTATTTT
CASTDRDTQYF
>TRBJ1-6|-|TRBV7-3|-
TGTGCCAGCAGCTTAAAAAGTACGGGTTCACCCCTCCACTTT
CASSLKSTGSPLHF
>TRBJ1-4|-|TRBV18|-
TGTGCCAGCTCACCAAGGGCAGGTGCTGCAACTAATGAAAAACTGTTTTTT
CASSPRAGAATNEKLFF
>TRBJ1-5|-|TRBV9|-
TGTGCCAGCAGCGACGGCAATCAGCCCCAGCATTTT
CASSDGNQPQHF
>TRBJ2-7|-|TRBV27|-
TGTGCCAGCAAACGGGCGATGCTAGCTACCTACGAGCAGTACTTC
CASKRAMLATYEQYF
>TRBJ2-2|TRBD1|TRBV5-1|-
TGCGCCAGCAGCCAAGGACAGGCGGGCACCGGGGAGCTGTTTTTT
CASSQGQAGTGELFF
>TRBJ1-2|-|TRBV6-5|-
TGTGCCAGCAGTTCCACACGAGAGAACTATGGCTACACCTTC
CASSSTRENYGYTF
>TRBJ2-2|-|TRBV4-1|-
TGCGCCAGCAGCCCGGGGGCGGGACGGGAGACAGCCGGGGAGCTGTTTTTT
CASSPGAGRETAGELFF
>TRBJ2-7|TRBD2|TRBV4-3|-
TGCGCCAGCAGCCAAGTCGGGGGGGAAACCTACGAGCAGTACTTC
CASSQVGGETYEQYF
>TRBJ2-7|-|TRBV11-3|-
TGTGCCAGCAGCCTGACGGGGAGCTCCTACGAGCAGTACTTC
CASSLTGSSYEQYF
>TRBJ2-5|TRBD1|TRBV18|-
TGTGCCAGCTCACGCCAGGGGGAAGAGACCCAGTACTTC
CASSRQGEETQYF
>TRBJ2-1|-|TRBV29-1|-
TGCAGCGACTCGAGCTCTAGGGGCTCCTACAATGAGCAGTTCTTC
CSDSSSRGSYNEQFF
>TRBJ1-6|-|TRBV5-4|-
TGTGCCAGCAGCCCGGGACAAACGGGGTTCAGTAATTCACCCCTCCACTTT
CASSPGQTGFSNSPLHF
>TRBJ1-2|TRBD1|TRBV29-1|once
TGCAGCGTGGAGGACAGGGGTGGCTACACCTTC
CSVEDRGGYTF
>TRBJ1-4|-|TRBV27|once
TGTGCCAGCAGTCCGGATAGAGTAACTAATGAAAAACTGTTTTTT
CASSPDRVTNEKLFF
>TRBJ1-1|-|TRBV6-4|-
TGTGCCAGCTCGAGCACAGTGAACACTGAAGCTTTCTTT
CASSSTVNTEAFF
>TRBJ1-6|-|TRBV5-1|-
TGCGCCAGCAGCCTCAGGGGTGGTTCCTATAATTCACCCCTCCACTTT
CASSLRGGSYNSPLHF
>TRBJ2-7|-|TRBV11-1|-
TGTGCCAGCAGCCAAAGGGATGGGGAAGGCGAGCAGTACTTC
CASSQRDGEGEQYF
>TRBJ2-7|-|TRBV18|-
TGTGCCAGCTCACCACCCGGGGTGAACGAGCAGTACTTC
CASSPPGVNEQYF
>TRBJ2-5|TRBD2|TRBV2|-
TGTGCCAGCAGTGAAGCCCCGGGACTAGCGGGGTTAGAGACCCAGTACTTC
CASSEAPGLAGLETQYF
>TRBJ2-1|TRBD1|TRBV6-1|-
TGTGCCAGCAGTGAAGTGGAGGACAGGGTGTACAATGAGCAGTTCTTC
CASSEVEDRVYNEQFF
>TRBJ2-7|-|TRBV5-1|-
TGCGCCAGCAGCTTGGGCGCGGGGGCCCGCTACGAGCAGTACTTC
CASSLGAGARYEQYF
>TRBJ2-5|TRBD2|TRBV4-3|-
TGCGCCAGCAGCCCACAAAGACTAGCGGGGGGCGGAGAGACCCAGTACTTC
CASSPQRLAGGGETQYF
>TRBJ1-2|-|TRBV18|-
TGTGCCAGCTCACCAACAGGAAGCCCTAGCTATGGCTACACCTTC
CASSPTGSPSYGYTF
>TRBJ1-5|-|TRBV9|-
TGTGCCAGCAGCGTAGACTTGGGAAACCAGCCCCAGCATTTT
CASSVDLGNQPQHF
>TRBJ2-7|-|TRBV7-2|-
TGTGCCAGCAGCTTGAAAGGCCAGGTACCCTACGAGCAGTACTTC
CASSLKGQVPYEQYF
>TRBJ2-1|-|TRBV9|-
TGTGCCAGCAGCGTAATCTACAATGAGCAGTTCTTC
CASSVIYNEQFF
>TRBJ1-1|TRBD1|TRBV10-1|-
TGCGCCAGCAGGAGCCGGACAGGGACTGAAGCTTTCTTT
CASRSRTGTEAFF
>TRBJ2-5|TRBD1|TRBV5-6|-
TGTGCCAGCAGCTTGGCCTTACGGACAGGGGACGCGGGGCAGTACTTC
CASSLALRTGDAGQYF
>TRBJ2-3|TRBD2|TRBV28|-
TGTGCCAGCAGTTTGAATCTAGCGGGTGGTTTAGATACGCAGTATTTT
CASSLNLAGGLDTQYF
>TRBJ2-3|-|TRBV19|-
TGTGCCAGTAGCTCCTTCCCACATACGCAGTATTTT
CASSSFPHTQYF
>TRBJ1-2|-|TRBV6-6|few
TGTGCCAGCAGTTACTCGAGAAGCGGCTACACCTTC
CASSYSRSGYTF
>TRBJ2-5|-|TRBV18|-
TGTGCCAGCTCACCACCGGCGGGGTCACAAGAGACCCAGTACTTC
CASSPPAGSQETQYF
>TRBJ2-7|TRBD1|TRBV9|-
TGTGCCAGCAGCCCCTCGACAGGGCTATACGAGCAGTACTTC
CASSPSTGLYEQYF
>TRBJ2-7|TRBD1|TRBV2|-
TGTGCCAGCAGACCGGGACAGGGATTCTACGAGCAGTACTTC
CASRPGQGFYEQYF
>TRBJ1-2|-|TRBV7-2|once
TGTGCCAGCAGCTTAGTTCAAGGAGGAGCCTATGGCTACACCTTC
CASSLVQGGAYGYTF
>TRBJ2-3|-|TRBV18|-
TGTGCCAGCTCACCGATATCCACAGATACGCAGTATTTT
CASSPISTDTQYF
>TRBJ1-2|-|TRBV5-1|-
TGCGCCAGCAGCTTGGATAGACTTAACTATGGCTACACCTTC
CASSLDRLNYGYTF